One and the same sample provided the 5 T cell receptor beta chains below, sequenced in a study of T cell responses to AZD1222 COVID-19 vaccine. Produced via immunoSEQ multiplex PCR; TCRdb's table is partial and in-frame only. The sample holds around 74,000 clones, about 90% seen once. Sequencing was performed on peripheral blood, taken on day 0 of MenACWY control vaccination. These TCRs come from an adult in good health.

The rearrangement uses TRBV19 and TRBJ1-2; the D gene is possibly TRBD1 (5 bases). Trimming removed 3 bases at V and 8 bases at J, with 16 bases between. CDR3 size: 14 residues. The V gene's germline CDR1 is LNHDA and CDR2 SQIVND (reference sequence). The DNA for the CDR3 is TGTGCCAGTAGTATTATCGACAGACCTAGGGGCTACACCTTC. Its protein is CASSIIDRPRGYTF.

The chain employs TRBV3-1 (or the pseudogene TRBV3-2) and TRBJ1-4; 8 nucleotides agree with TRBD1. After removal of 3 bases from V and 7 bases from J, the junction contained 4 bases not matched to a gene. This CDR3 has 14 residues. Per germline, CDR1 LGHDT and CDR2 YNNKEL (reference sequence). The CDR3 region has the DNA TGTGCCAGCAGCCAGACAGGGGTTCGTGAAAAACTGTTTTTT. It codes for CASSQTGVREKLFF.

This chain connects TRBV12-5 to TRBJ2-1, with 8 bases matching TRBD2. This CDR3 is 17 amino acids long. In germline, CDR1 is LGHNT, CDR2 FRNRAP. Trimming took 3 bases from V and 7 from J; bases not matched to a gene: 14. CDR3 protein: CASGLYLTSGSMNEQFF. CDR3 coding DNA: TGTGCTAGTGGTTTATATCTTACGAGCGGGAGTATGAATGAGCAGTTCTTC.

In the case of this clone: The sample carries other DNA sequences with the same CDR3. The chain is built from TRBV5-1 and TRBJ2-1, with D maybe TRBD2 (6 bases). CDR1 is SGHRS and CDR2 is YFSETQ in the germline V gene. V lost 4 bases, J lost 0 bases, and 8 bases lay in between. The CDR3 is made up of 14 amino acids. CDR3 region: CASSVGGSYNEQFF. DNA of the CDR3: TGCGCCAGCAGCGTCGGGGGCTCCTACAATGAGCAGTTCTTC.

This clone is a singleton in its sample. The chain links TRBV25-1 to TRBJ2-7; D is perhaps TRBD1 (6 bases). There are 13 residues in the CDR3. The germline CDR1 and CDR2 sequences are MGHDK and SYGVNS. V shed 6 bases and J shed 2 bases, with 11 bases lying between them. This CDR3 reads CASRGTGTYEQYF. CDR3 coding DNA: TGTGCCAGCAGGGGCACAGGGACCTACGAGCAGTACTTC.